Detailed here is one T cell receptor (beta chain). The antigen is not known. Cultured CD4+ T cells had their DNA profiled by the Oncomine TCR Beta short-read assay. TCRdb processed the PCR reads anew with MiXCR; each CDR3 protein has one entry. The data show about 6,000 distinct CDR3 sequences, 60% to 85% seen once. The entry originates in a study of vaccination and CD4 T cells after COVID-19. At the level of the study: Spike peptides, overlapping and drawn from SARS-CoV-2, HCoV-NL63, HCoV-OC43 and HCoV-229E, were used to stimulate cells.

Trimming left V 0 bases short and J 10 bases short, with 9 bases between. From germline, CDR1 is SGHDN and CDR2 FVKESK. This CDR3 is 12 amino acids long. This sample's treatment: roughly ten-day PBMC culture with coronavirus spike peptide pools or control peptides (ViraFEST assay). The gene calls are TRBV14 and TRBJ1-1, with D hard to call. This clonotype was obtained from a human donor who had recovered from COVID-19. The sample comprised CD4+ T cells from blood, cultured in vitro. DNA of the CDR3: TGTGCCAGCAGCCAAGATTGGACTTCAGCTTTCTTT. It encodes CASSQDWTSAFF.